A selection of T cell receptor beta chains follows, all from one sample in a study of T cell responses to AZD1222 COVID-19 vaccine. Data came from immunoSEQ multiplex PCR; TCRdb stores just in-frame clones and leaves some out. The sample shows 90,000 to 150,000 clones, 70% to 85% of them seen only once. The sequences come from peripheral blood, collected on day 0 of AZD1222 vaccination. The receptor set was obtained from an adult in good health. The CDR3 runs from the conserved cysteine through the conserved F or W. The order of the fields is J gene, clone size, D gene, V gene, CDR3 protein, CDR3 DNA. A D gene is named only where the DNA matches it firmly. Not all rows give a size; the values are once, few, many and, for expanded clones, a class.

>TRBJ2-2|NA|TRBD1|TRBV19
CASSTGQDTGELFF
TGTGCCAGTAGTACTGGACAGGACACCGGGGAGCTGTTTTTT
>TRBJ2-7|NA|TRBD1|TRBV6-5
CASKKESGQHYEQYF
TGTGCCAGTAAGAAAGAGTCGGGACAGCACTACGAGCAGTACTTC
>TRBJ2-1|NA|NA|TRBV6-5
CASSWIGGPYNEQFF
TGTGCCAGCAGTTGGATCGGGGGCCCCTACAATGAGCAGTTCTTC
>TRBJ1-1|NA|NA|TRBV28
CASSGVRGVLIF
TGTGCCAGCAGTGGGGTGAGGGGTGTATTGATCTTT
>TRBJ1-1|NA|NA|TRBV5-1
CASHRDTNTEAFF
TGCGCCAGCCACCGGGACACCAACACTGAAGCTTTCTTT
>TRBJ2-5|NA|TRBD2|TRBV6-6
CASSALGGAQTQYF
TGTGCCAGCAGTGCCCTGGGAGGGGCCCAGACCCAGTACTTC
>TRBJ2-2|NA|TRBD1|TRBV5-4
CASSDTGVPTGELFF
TGTGCCAGCAGCGACACAGGGGTCCCCACCGGGGAGCTGTTTTTT
>TRBJ2-1|NA|TRBD2|TRBV4-3
CASSQVAGGSGAYNEQFF
TGCGCCAGCAGCCAAGTTGCGGGGGGCTCAGGCGCCTACAATGAGCAGTTCTTC
>TRBJ2-5|NA|NA|TRBV7-9
CASSLEVETQYF
TGTGCCAGCAGCTTAGAGGTAGAGACCCAGTACTTC
>TRBJ1-1|NA|NA|TRBV28
CASSFAREAFF
TGTGCCAGCAGTTTCGCGCGGGAAGCTTTCTTT
>TRBJ1-2|NA|NA|TRBV10-3
CAIGSSSNYGYTF
TGTGCCATCGGGTCCAGCAGTAACTATGGCTACACCTTC
>TRBJ2-3|NA|NA|TRBV5-1
CASGRDGLSTDTQYF
TGCGCCAGCGGTCGGGACGGGCTTAGCACAGATACGCAGTATTTT
>TRBJ1-6|NA|NA|TRBV11-2
CASSVTGSSYNSPLHF
TGTGCCAGCAGCGTAACAGGGAGCTCCTATAATTCACCCCTCCACTTT
>TRBJ1-4|once|NA|TRBV4-1
CASSPHGTLNEKLFF
TGCGCCAGCAGCCCCCACGGGACCTTAAATGAAAAACTGTTTTTT
>TRBJ2-1|NA|TRBD2|TRBV5-1
CASSHTSGANEQFF
TGCGCCAGCAGCCATACCAGCGGGGCCAATGAGCAGTTCTTC
>TRBJ2-1|once|NA|TRBV4-2
CASSQGGNLNEQFF
TGTGCCAGCAGCCAAGGGGGGAATCTTAATGAGCAGTTCTTC
>TRBJ1-6|few|NA|TRBV7-9
CASSLKGRGGSPLHF
TGTGCCAGCAGCCTTAAGGGCAGGGGAGGATCACCCCTCCACTTT
>TRBJ2-7|NA|NA|TRBV2
CASQLESNYEQYF
TGTGCCAGCCAACTAGAAAGCAACTACGAGCAGTACTTC
>TRBJ1-4|once|NA|TRBV5-1
CASGEGRVGEKLFF
TGCGCCAGTGGAGAGGGGAGAGTCGGCGAAAAACTGTTTTTT
>TRBJ2-1|NA|NA|TRBV23-1
CASWGLEFF
TGCGCCAGTTGGGGGTTGGAGTTCTTC
>TRBJ2-5|NA|TRBD2|TRBV10-3
CAASGRQETQYF
TGTGCCGCCTCCGGGAGGCAAGAGACCCAGTACTTC
>TRBJ2-7|NA|TRBD2|TRBV28
CASSSGTSGYYEQYF
TGTGCCAGCTCTTCCGGGACTAGCGGGTACTACGAGCAGTACTTC
>TRBJ2-5|NA|TRBD2|TRBV3-1/TRBV3-2
CASSHTSWTSGETQYF
TGTGCCAGCAGCCATACCTCCTGGACTAGTGGAGAGACCCAGTACTTC
>TRBJ1-6|few|TRBD1|TRBV28
CASSPGQGDNSPLHF
TGTGCCAGCAGTCCAGGACAGGGAGATAATTCACCCCTCCACTTT
>TRBJ2-5|once|NA|TRBV2
CASSQLSVETQYF
TGTGCCAGCAGCCAACTAAGCGTTGAGACCCAGTACTTC
>TRBJ1-1|NA|NA|TRBV5-1
CASSFTTGAAVAFF
TGCGCCAGCAGCTTCACCACGGGGGCCGCGGTGGCTTTCTTT
>TRBJ2-7|NA|TRBD2|TRBV19
CASSPRTSNYEQYF
TGTGCCAGTAGTCCTAGGACTAGTAACTACGAGCAGTACTTC
>TRBJ1-4|NA|NA|TRBV30
CAWFKKGMPTNEKLFF
TGTGCCTGGTTCAAAAAGGGGATGCCAACTAATGAAAAACTGTTTTTT
>TRBJ2-1|NA|TRBD2|TRBV11-2
CASSSRGSGGTYNEQFF
TGTGCCAGCAGCTCTCGAGGTAGCGGGGGTACCTACAATGAGCAGTTCTTC
>TRBJ1-4|NA|NA|TRBV7-9
CASTASVPEQLFF
TGTGCCAGCACCGCTTCAGTTCCGGAACAACTGTTTTTT
>TRBJ2-7|NA|NA|TRBV9
CASSVADRAYEQYF
TGTGCCAGCAGCGTCGCCGACAGAGCCTACGAGCAGTACTTC
>TRBJ2-1|NA|NA|TRBV7-9
CASFGGRGRNNEQFF
TGTGCCAGCTTCGGCGGCAGGGGCCGGAATAATGAGCAGTTCTTC
>TRBJ1-1|NA|TRBD1|TRBV5-8
CASSQSGGGTEAFF
TGTGCCAGCAGCCAGTCAGGGGGGGGCACTGAAGCTTTCTTT
>TRBJ1-2|NA|NA|TRBV4-1
CASSQAYYVQNNYGYTF
TGCGCCAGCAGCCAAGCTTATTACGTACAGAACAACTATGGCTACACCTTC
>TRBJ1-3|many|NA|TRBV7-2
CASSSAGGSGNTIYF
TGTGCCAGCAGCTCAGCCGGGGGCTCTGGAAACACCATATATTTT
>TRBJ1-1|NA|TRBD1|TRBV7-9
CASSTDRSTPEAFF
TGTGCCAGCAGCACGGACAGGTCAACTCCTGAAGCTTTCTTT
>TRBJ1-2|NA|NA|TRBV20-1
CSASKLFHTRGNGYTF
TGCAGTGCTAGTAAACTTTTCCACACAAGGGGCAACGGCTACACCTTC
>TRBJ1-1|NA|TRBD1|TRBV3-1/TRBV3-2
CASTQTGLNTEAFF
TGTGCCAGCACGCAGACAGGGCTGAACACTGAAGCTTTCTTT
>TRBJ2-1|NA|TRBD2|TRBV5-4
CASKGGLAGPSLHNEQFF
TGTGCCAGCAAAGGGGGCCTAGCGGGGCCGTCCCTTCACAATGAGCAGTTCTTC
>TRBJ2-1|NA|TRBD2|TRBV28
CASSLRQRGGEQFF
TGTGCCAGCAGTTTAAGGCAGCGCGGGGGTGAGCAGTTCTTC
>TRBJ2-7|NA|TRBD2|TRBV14
CASSRSGGGSYEQYF
TGTGCCAGCAGCCGCTCGGGGGGGGGCTCCTACGAGCAGTACTTC
>TRBJ1-4|NA|NA|TRBV3-1/TRBV3-2
CASSQDTLGGEKLFF
TGTGCCAGCAGCCAAGATACGCTCGGGGGGGAAAAACTGTTTTTT
>TRBJ1-5|NA|NA|TRBV5-8
CASSLGRSNQPQHF
TGTGCCAGCAGCTTGGGAAGGAGCAATCAGCCCCAGCATTTT
>TRBJ1-6|NA|NA|TRBV6-5
CASTKGHTYNSPLHF
TGTGCCAGCACCAAGGGACACACCTATAATTCACCCCTCCACTTT
>TRBJ2-5|NA|TRBD1|TRBV9
CASRGTDQETQYF
TGTGCCAGCAGAGGGACAGACCAAGAGACCCAGTACTTC
>TRBJ1-2|few|NA|TRBV27
CASSLSPAPVYGYTF
TGTGCCAGCAGTTTATCCCCCGCTCCCGTCTATGGCTACACCTTC
>TRBJ2-7|NA|NA|TRBV7-9
CASSGGLKVYEQYF
TGTGCCAGCAGCGGGGGATTAAAAGTTTACGAGCAGTACTTC
>TRBJ1-1|NA|NA|TRBV2
CASTTRGLNTEAFF
TGTGCCAGCACCACCCGAGGACTAAACACTGAAGCTTTCTTT
>TRBJ2-1|NA|NA|TRBV27
CASGLQNNEQFF
TGTGCCAGCGGACTGCAGAACAATGAGCAGTTCTTC
>TRBJ2-1|NA|NA|TRBV11-3
CASSTRIRGSYNEQFF
TGTGCCAGCAGCACCCGGATCCGAGGGAGTTACAATGAGCAGTTCTTC
>TRBJ2-3|NA|NA|TRBV6-1
CASSDEDTQYF
TGTGCCAGCAGTGATGAAGATACGCAGTATTTT
>TRBJ1-1|few|NA|TRBV5-1
CASSLMPVNTEAFF
TGCGCCAGCAGCTTGATGCCAGTGAACACTGAAGCTTTCTTT
>TRBJ2-3|NA|NA|TRBV7-3
CASSSSPGPTQYF
TGTGCCAGCAGCTCCTCCCCGGGCCCTACGCAGTATTTT